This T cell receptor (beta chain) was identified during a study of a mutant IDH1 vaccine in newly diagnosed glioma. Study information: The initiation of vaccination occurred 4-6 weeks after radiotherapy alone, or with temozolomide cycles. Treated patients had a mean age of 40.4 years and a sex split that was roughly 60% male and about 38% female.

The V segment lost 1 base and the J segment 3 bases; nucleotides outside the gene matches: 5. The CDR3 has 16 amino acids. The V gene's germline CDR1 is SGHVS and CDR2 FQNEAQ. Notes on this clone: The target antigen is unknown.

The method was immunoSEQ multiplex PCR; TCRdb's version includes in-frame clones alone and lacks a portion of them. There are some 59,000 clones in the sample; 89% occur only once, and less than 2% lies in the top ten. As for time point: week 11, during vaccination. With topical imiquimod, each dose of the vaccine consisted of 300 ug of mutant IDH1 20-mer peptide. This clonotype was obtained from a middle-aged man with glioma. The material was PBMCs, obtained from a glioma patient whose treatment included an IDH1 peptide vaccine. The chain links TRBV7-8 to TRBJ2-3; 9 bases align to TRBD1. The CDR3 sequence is CASSLVGTGSTDTQYF. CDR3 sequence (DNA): TGTGCCAGCAGCTTAGTAGGGACAGGGAGTACAGATACGCAGTATTTT.